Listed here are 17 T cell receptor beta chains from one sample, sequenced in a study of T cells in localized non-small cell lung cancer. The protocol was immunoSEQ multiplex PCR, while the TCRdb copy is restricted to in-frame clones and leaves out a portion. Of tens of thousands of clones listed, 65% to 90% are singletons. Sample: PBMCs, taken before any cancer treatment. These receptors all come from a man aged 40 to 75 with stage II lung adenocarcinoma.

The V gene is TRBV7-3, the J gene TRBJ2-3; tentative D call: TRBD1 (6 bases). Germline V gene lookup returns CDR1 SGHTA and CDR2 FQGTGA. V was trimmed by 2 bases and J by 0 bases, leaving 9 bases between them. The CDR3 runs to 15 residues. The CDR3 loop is CASSLGQSSTDTQYF. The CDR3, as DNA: TGTGCCAGCAGCTTAGGACAGTCTAGCACAGATACGCAGTATTTT.

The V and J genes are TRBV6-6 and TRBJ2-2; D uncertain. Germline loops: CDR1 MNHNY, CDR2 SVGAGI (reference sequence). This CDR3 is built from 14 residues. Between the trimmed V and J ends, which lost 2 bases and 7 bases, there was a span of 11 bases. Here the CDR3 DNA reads TGTGCCAGCAGTTACCGAGTGTTCAGCGGGGAGCTGTTTTTT. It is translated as CASSYRVFSGELFF.

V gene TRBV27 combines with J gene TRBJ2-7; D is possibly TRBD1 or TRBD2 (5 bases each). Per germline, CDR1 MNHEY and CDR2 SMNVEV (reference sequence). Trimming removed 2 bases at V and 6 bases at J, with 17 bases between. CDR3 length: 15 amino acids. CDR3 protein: CASSLEGPRLGEQYF. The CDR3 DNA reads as TGTGCCAGCAGTTTAGAGGGACCCCGGTTGGGCGAGCAGTACTTC.

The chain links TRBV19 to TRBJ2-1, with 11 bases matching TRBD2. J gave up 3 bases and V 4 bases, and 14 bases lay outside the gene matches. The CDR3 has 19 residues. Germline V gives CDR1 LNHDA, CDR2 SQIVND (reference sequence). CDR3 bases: TGTGCCAGTAGTACTAGCAGGGGGCAGGGACTAGCGGTCTACAATGAGCAGTTCTTC. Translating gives CASSTSRGQGLAVYNEQFF.

As DNA, the CDR3 is TGCGCCAGCAGCTTGGGATCGGCAGGGGGCATTAGCACAGATACGCAGTATTTT. This translates into CASSLGSAGGISTDTQYF. This chain uses TRBV5-1 with TRBJ2-3; 8 nucleotides align to TRBD1. Germline V gives CDR1 SGHRS, CDR2 YFSETQ. J gave up 0 bases and V 0 bases, and 9 bases lay outside the gene matches. This CDR3 contains 18 residues. Full variable domain (outside the CDR3, taken from reference TRBV5-1 and TRBJ2-3): KAGVTQTPRYLIKTRGQQVTLSCSPISGHRSVSWYQQTPGQGLQFLFEYFSETQRNKGNFPGRFSGRQFSNSRSEMNVSTLELGDSALYLCASSLGSAGGISTDTQYFGPGTRLTVL.

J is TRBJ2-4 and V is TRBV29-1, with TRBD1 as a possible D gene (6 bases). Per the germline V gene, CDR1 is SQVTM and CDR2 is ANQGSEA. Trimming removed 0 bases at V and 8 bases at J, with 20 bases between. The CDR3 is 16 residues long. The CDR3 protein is CSVEDRQVAQGYIQYF. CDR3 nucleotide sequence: TGCAGCGTTGAAGATAGACAGGTAGCCCAGGGGTACATTCAGTACTTC.

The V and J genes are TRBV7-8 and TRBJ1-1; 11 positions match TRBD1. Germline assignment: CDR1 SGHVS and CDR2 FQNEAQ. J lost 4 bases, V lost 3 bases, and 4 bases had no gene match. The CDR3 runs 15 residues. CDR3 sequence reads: CASSFTGTGGTEAFF. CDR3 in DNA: TGTGCCAGCAGCTTTACCGGGACAGGGGGCACTGAAGCTTTCTTT. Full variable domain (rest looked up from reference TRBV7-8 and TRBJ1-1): GAGVSQSPRYKVAKRGQDVALRCDPISGHVSLFWYQQALGQGPEFLTYFQNEAQLDKSGLPSDRFFAERPEGSVSTLKIQRTQQEDSAVYLCASSFTGTGGTEAFFGQGTRLTVV.

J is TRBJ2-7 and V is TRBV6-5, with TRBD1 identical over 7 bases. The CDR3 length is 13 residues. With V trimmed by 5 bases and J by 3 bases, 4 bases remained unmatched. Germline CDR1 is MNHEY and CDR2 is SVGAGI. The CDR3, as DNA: TGTGCCAGCAGTGGGCCAGGGGGCTACGAGCAGTACTTC. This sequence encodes CASSGPGGYEQYF.

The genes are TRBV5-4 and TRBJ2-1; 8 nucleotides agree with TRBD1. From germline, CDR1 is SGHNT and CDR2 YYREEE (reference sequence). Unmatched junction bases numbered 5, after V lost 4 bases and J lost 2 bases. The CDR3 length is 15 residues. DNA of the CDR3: TGTGCCAGCAGCGGACAGACAGGGGCCTACAATGAGCAGTTCTTC. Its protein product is CASSGQTGAYNEQFF.

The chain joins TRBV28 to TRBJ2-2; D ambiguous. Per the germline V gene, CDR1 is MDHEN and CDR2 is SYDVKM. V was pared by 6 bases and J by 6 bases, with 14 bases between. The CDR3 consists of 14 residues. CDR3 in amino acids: CASRQPGFAGELFF. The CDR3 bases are TGTGCCAGCAGGCAGCCCGGGTTCGCCGGGGAGCTGTTTTTT.

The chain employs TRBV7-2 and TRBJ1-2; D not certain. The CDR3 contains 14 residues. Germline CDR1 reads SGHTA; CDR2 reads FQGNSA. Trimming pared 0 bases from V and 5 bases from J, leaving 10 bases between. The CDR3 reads CASSLAPTAYGYTF. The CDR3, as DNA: TGTGCCAGCAGCTTAGCTCCAACTGCGTATGGCTACACCTTC.

Here the CDR3 DNA reads TGTGCCAGTAGTTCCTCCCGAGGCACTGAAGCTTTCTTT. Translation gives CASSSSRGTEAFF. The chain recombines TRBV19 with TRBJ1-1, with unresolved D. Trimming left V 5 bases short and J 4 bases short, with 11 bases between. The CDR3 has 13 residues. CDR1 LNHDA and CDR2 SQIVND come from the germline V gene (reference sequence). Combining the CDR3 with reference TRBV19 and TRBJ1-1 gives the whole variable domain DGGITQSPKYLFRKEGQNVTLSCEQNLNHDAMYWYRQDPGQGLRLIYYSQIVNDFQKGDIAEGYSVSREKKESFPLTVTSAQKNPTAFYLCASSSSRGTEAFFGQGTRLTVV.

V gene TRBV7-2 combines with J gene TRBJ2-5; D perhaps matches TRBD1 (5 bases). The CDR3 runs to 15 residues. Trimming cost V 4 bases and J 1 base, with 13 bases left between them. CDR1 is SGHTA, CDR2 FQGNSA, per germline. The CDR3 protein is CASSSTQVFQETQYF. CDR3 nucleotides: TGTGCCAGCAGCTCCACACAGGTTTTCCAAGAGACCCAGTACTTC.

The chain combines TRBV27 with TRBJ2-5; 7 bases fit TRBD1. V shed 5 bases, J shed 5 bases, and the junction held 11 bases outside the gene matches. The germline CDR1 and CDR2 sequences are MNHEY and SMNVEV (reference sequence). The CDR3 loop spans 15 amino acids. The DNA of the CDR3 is TGTGCCAGCAGTCCACTGGGACAGATCGAGGAGACCCAGTACTTC. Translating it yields CASSPLGQIEETQYF.

CDR3 DNA: TGTGCCAGCAGTCCCCGCGCCGCTCCGCGGGACTATGGCTACACCTTC. Translating it yields CASSPRAAPRDYGYTF. The chain recombines TRBV7-9 with TRBJ1-2; D is undetermined. The CDR3 runs 16 residues. V lost 6 bases, J lost 3 bases, and 20 bases lay in between. Germline loops: CDR1 SEHNR, CDR2 FQNEAQ (reference sequence). Together with reference TRBV7-9 and TRBJ1-2, the CDR3 gives the full variable domain: DTGVSQNPRHKITKRGQNVTFRCDPISEHNRLYWYRQTLGQGPEFLTYFQNEAQLEKSRLLSDRFSAERPKGSFSTLEIQRTEQGDSAMYLCASSPRAAPRDYGYTFGSGTRLTVV.

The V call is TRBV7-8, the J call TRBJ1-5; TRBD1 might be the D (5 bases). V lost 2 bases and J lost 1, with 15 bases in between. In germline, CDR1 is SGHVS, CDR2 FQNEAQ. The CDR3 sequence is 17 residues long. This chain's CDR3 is CASSLPPPTASNQPQHF. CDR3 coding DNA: TGTGCCAGCAGCTTACCACCACCGACAGCGAGCAATCAGCCCCAGCATTTT.

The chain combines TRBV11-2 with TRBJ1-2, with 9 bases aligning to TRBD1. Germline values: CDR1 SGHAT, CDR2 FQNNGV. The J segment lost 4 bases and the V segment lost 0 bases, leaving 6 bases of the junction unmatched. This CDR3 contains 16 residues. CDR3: CASSLDLGQGLYGYTF. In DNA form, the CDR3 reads TGTGCCAGCAGCTTAGATCTGGGACAGGGCCTCTATGGCTACACCTTC.